Presented here are 12 T cell receptor beta chains from one specimen sequenced in a study of blood T cell repertoires in COVID-19. Here immunoSEQ multiplex PCR was the method, and the copy in TCRdb shows in-frame clones only, minus some. Seen here are some 240,000 clones, roughly 76% observed once, and the top ten hold approximately 7.5%. Source material: peripheral blood. The receptors shown here come from a woman aged 80 or older with COVID-19, enrolled during active disease.

This chain joins TRBV29-1 and TRBJ2-7; perhaps TRBD2 as D (5 bases). V lost 4 bases to trimming and J lost 1 base, with 8 bases between them. CDR3 length: 12 residues. From germline, CDR1 is SQVTM and CDR2 ANQGSEA. The CDR3 DNA is TGCAGCGTTGGGACTGGATCCTACGAGCAGTACTTC. This sequence encodes CSVGTGSYEQYF.

This clone was detected only once. The chain carries TRBV7-8 and TRBJ2-3, with TRBD2 matching 7 bases. The CDR3 has 17 residues. Germline loops: CDR1 SGHVS, CDR2 FQNEAQ. V was pared by 5 bases and J by 3 bases, with 14 bases of the junction left unmatched. The CDR3 bases are TGTGCCAGCAGCCGAGCAGGGCTAGCGGAGGTTACAGATACGCAGTATTTT. This codes for CASSRAGLAEVTDTQYF. Together with reference TRBV7-8 and TRBJ2-3, the CDR3 gives the full variable domain: GAGVSQSPRYKVAKRGQDVALRCDPISGHVSLFWYQQALGQGPEFLTYFQNEAQLDKSGLPSDRFFAERPEGSVSTLKIQRTQQEDSAVYLCASSRAGLAEVTDTQYFGPGTRLTVL.

The chain links TRBV9 to TRBJ2-4; D may be TRBD2 (6 bases). V lost 5 bases and J lost 1, with 16 bases in between. Germline V CDR1 and CDR2: SGDLS, YYNGEE. The length of the CDR3 is 16 residues. The CDR3 sequence: CASRARDSPAKNIQYF. The CDR3 DNA follows: TGTGCCAGCAGGGCTCGGGACTCGCCGGCCAAAAACATTCAGTACTTC.

The V gene is TRBV28, the J gene TRBJ2-5; 7 nucleotides agree with TRBD2. The CDR3 has 14 amino acids. Germline CDR1 MDHEN, CDR2 SYDVKM. V shed 7 bases, J shed 7 bases, and the junction held 12 bases outside the gene matches. Here the CDR3 reads CASTLTREVGTQYF. DNA of the CDR3: TGTGCCAGCACCTTAACCCGGGAGGTTGGGACCCAGTACTTC.

The chain combines TRBV18 with TRBJ2-1, with 7 bases fitting TRBD2. Trimming cost V 3 bases and J 6 bases; bases outside gene matches: 14. Germline CDR1 KGHSH, CDR2 LQKENI. The CDR3 spans 17 residues. The CDR3 region is CASSPAGRTRDSNEQFF. In DNA, the CDR3 is TGTGCCAGCTCACCTGCGGGAAGGACTAGAGACTCCAATGAGCAGTTCTTC. The whole variable domain, remainder taken from reference TRBV18 and TRBJ2-1, is NAGVMQNPRHLVRRRGQEARLRCSPMKGHSHVYWYRQLPEEGLKFMVYLQKENIIDESGMPKERFSAEFPKEGPSILRIQQVVRGDSAAYFCASSPAGRTRDSNEQFFGPGTRLTVL.

This sequence joins TRBV5-5 and TRBJ2-1, with a weak D call TRBD2 (5 bases). Trimming removed 4 bases from V and 9 bases from J, with 23 bases in between. Germline V gene data show CDR1 as SGHKS and CDR2 as YYEKEE (reference sequence). This CDR3 has 16 amino acids. The CDR3 loop is CASSHNRGPNSGEQFF. As DNA, the CDR3 is TGTGCCAGCAGCCACAACCGGGGTCCTAACTCTGGTGAGCAGTTCTTC.

The chain recombines TRBV19 with TRBJ1-5, with 7 bases identical to TRBD1. After removal of 6 bases from V and 3 bases from J, the junction contained 8 bases not matched to a gene. The V gene's germline CDR1 is LNHDA and CDR2 SQIVND (reference sequence). This CDR3 contains 15 residues. Here the CDR3 DNA reads TGTGCCAGTAGACCTCCGGGACAGCTCAATCAGCCCCAGCATTTT. Amino acid sequence: CASRPPGQLNQPQHF.

This chain uses TRBV6-5 with TRBJ2-5; 8 positions match TRBD2. The CDR3 spans 15 residues. V gave up 2 bases and J gave up 5 bases; unmatched junction bases: 7. Looked up from germline, CDR1 is MNHEY and CDR2 is SVGAGI. In DNA form, the CDR3 reads TGTGCCAGCAGTTACGACAGCGGGGGTGGGGAGACCCAGTACTTC. It translates to CASSYDSGGGETQYF.

The chain couples TRBV5-5 to TRBJ2-7, with D perhaps TRBD1 (6 bases). The CDR3 loop spans 14 amino acids. The V gene's germline CDR1 is SGHKS and CDR2 YYEKEE (reference sequence). The V and J ends lost 7 bases and 2 bases respectively, with 16 bases between them. The CDR3 DNA is TGTGCCAGCCGTGAAACAGGGACGACCTACGAGCAGTACTTC. It encodes CASRETGTTYEQYF.

This clone is a singleton in its sample. This chain joins TRBV7-3 and TRBJ2-1; TRBD2 might be the D (5 bases). Germline CDR1 reads SGHTA; CDR2 reads FQGTGA. Trimming left V 2 bases short and J 3 bases short, with 11 bases between. This CDR3 is built from 15 residues. Here the CDR3 reads CASSLGGTYYNEQFF. Here the CDR3 DNA reads TGTGCCAGCAGCTTAGGAGGAACTTACTACAATGAGCAGTTCTTC. Full variable domain (rest looked up from reference TRBV7-3 and TRBJ2-1): GAGVSQTPSNKVTEKGKYVELRCDPISGHTALYWYRQSLGQGPEFLIYFQGTGAADDSGLPNDRFFAVRPEGSVSTLKIQRTERGDSAVYLCASSLGGTYYNEQFFGPGTRLTVL.

This clone was seen a few times. CDR3 loop: CATSEARTGLKETQYF. Written as DNA, the CDR3 is TGTGCCACCAGTGAAGCTCGGACAGGGTTAAAGGAGACCCAGTACTTC. V gene TRBV24-1 combines with J gene TRBJ2-5, with TRBD1 matching 8 bases. The CDR3 covers 16 residues. J gave up 5 bases and V 4 bases, and 11 bases lay outside the gene matches. Germline CDR1 KGHDR, CDR2 SFDVKD.

The genes are TRBV2 and TRBJ1-6; D unclear. Germline CDR1 and CDR2: SNHLY and FYNNEI. Trimming removed 7 bases at V and 7 bases at J, with 11 bases between. The CDR3 length is 13 residues. The chain's CDR3 is CASKSQANSPLHF. CDR3 nucleotides: TGTGCCAGCAAATCGCAGGCCAATTCACCCCTCCACTTT. The full variable domain, with the rest looked up from reference TRBV2 and TRBJ1-6, is EPEVTQTPSHQVTQMGQEVILRCVPISNHLYFYWYRQILGQKVEFLVSFYNNEISEKSEIFDDQFSVERPDGSNFTLKIRSTKLEDSAMYFCASKSQANSPLHFGNGTRLTVT.